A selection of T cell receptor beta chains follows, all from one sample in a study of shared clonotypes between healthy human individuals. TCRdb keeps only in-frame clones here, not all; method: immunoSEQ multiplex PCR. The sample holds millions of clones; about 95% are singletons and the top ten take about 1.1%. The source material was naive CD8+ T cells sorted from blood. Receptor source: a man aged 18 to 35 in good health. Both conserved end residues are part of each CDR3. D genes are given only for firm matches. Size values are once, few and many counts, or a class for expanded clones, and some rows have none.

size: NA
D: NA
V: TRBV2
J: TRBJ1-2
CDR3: CASSGGEGWGYTF
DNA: TGTGCCAGCAGTGGGGGTGAGGGTTGGGGCTACACCTTC

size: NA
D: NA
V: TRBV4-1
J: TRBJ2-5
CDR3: CASSLIADPQETQYF
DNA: TGCGCCAGCAGCCTAATAGCGGACCCCCAAGAGACCCAGTACTTC

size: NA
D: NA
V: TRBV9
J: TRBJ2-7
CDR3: CASSAGDGFDEQYF
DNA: TGTGCCAGCAGCGCGGGAGACGGGTTCGACGAGCAGTACTTC

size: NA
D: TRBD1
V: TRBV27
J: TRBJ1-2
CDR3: CASWLGTGSYSHGYTF
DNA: TGTGCCAGCTGGCTGGGGACAGGGTCCTATAGCCATGGCTACACCTTC

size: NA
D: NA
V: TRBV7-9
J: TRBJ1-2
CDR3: CASSLLFGWDRYGYTF
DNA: TGTGCCAGCAGCTTACTTTTCGGGTGGGACCGCTATGGCTACACCTTC

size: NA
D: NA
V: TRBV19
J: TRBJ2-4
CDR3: CASSPQGAKNIQYF
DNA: TGTGCCAGTAGTCCCCAGGGAGCCAAAAACATTCAGTACTTC

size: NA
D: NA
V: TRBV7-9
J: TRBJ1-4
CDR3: CASGYSTNEKLFF
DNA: TGTGCCAGCGGGTACTCAACTAATGAAAAACTGTTTTTT

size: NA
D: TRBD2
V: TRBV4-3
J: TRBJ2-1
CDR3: CASSQAYLGAGGTGEQFF
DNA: TGCGCCAGCAGCCAAGCATACCTGGGAGCGGGAGGGACCGGTGAGCAGTTCTTC

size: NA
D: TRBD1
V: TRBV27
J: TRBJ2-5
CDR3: CASSSTLDRGETQYF
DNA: TGTGCCAGCAGTTCTACCCTCGACAGGGGGGAGACCCAGTACTTC

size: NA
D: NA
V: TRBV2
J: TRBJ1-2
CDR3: CASSESSGRLNYGYTF
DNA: TGTGCCAGCAGTGAAAGTTCGGGACGGCTGAACTATGGCTACACCTTC

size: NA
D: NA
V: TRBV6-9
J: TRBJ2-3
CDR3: CASSYGTGGGDTQYF
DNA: TGTGCCAGCAGTTACGGAACGGGCGGCGGGGATACGCAGTATTTT

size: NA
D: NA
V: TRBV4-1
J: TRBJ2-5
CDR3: CASSQSGPQETQYF
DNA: TGCGCCAGCAGCCAAAGCGGGCCCCAAGAGACCCAGTACTTC

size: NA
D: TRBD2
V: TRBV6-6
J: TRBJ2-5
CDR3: CASIAGLAYQETQYF
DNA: TGTGCCAGCATCGCCGGACTAGCGTATCAAGAGACCCAGTACTTC

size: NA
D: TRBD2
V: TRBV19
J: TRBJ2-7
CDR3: CASSSPGLAGSYEQYF
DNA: TGTGCCAGTAGTTCACCGGGACTAGCGGGCTCCTACGAGCAGTACTTC

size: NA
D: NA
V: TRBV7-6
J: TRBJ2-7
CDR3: CASSLEQGYEQYF
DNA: TGTGCCAGCAGCTTGGAACAGGGCTACGAGCAGTACTTC

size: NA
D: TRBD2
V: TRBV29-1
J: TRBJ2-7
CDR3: CSVEGLAETRYEQYF
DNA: TGCAGCGTTGAAGGGCTAGCGGAAACACGCTACGAGCAGTACTTC

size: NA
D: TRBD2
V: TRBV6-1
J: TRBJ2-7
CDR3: CASSEASSGSYEQYF
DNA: TGTGCCAGCAGTGAAGCTTCTAGCGGCTCCTACGAGCAGTACTTC

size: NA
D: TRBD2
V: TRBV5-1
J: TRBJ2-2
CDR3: CASSLDPSGGNTGELFF
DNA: TGCGCCAGCAGCTTGGACCCTAGCGGAGGGAACACCGGGGAGCTGTTTTTT

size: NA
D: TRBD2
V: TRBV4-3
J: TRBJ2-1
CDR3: CASSQGLAGVGEQFF
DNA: TGCGCCAGCAGCCAAGGACTAGCGGGAGTTGGTGAGCAGTTCTTC

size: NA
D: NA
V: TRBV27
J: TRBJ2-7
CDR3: CASSPARGYEQYF
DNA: TGTGCCAGCAGTCCAGCCAGGGGCTACGAGCAGTACTTC

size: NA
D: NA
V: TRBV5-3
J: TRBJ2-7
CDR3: CARSSLYEQYF
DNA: TGTGCCAGAAGCTCTCTCTACGAGCAGTACTTC

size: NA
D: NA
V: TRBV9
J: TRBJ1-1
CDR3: CASSVELNTEAFF
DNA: TGTGCCAGCAGCGTGGAGTTGAACACTGAAGCTTTCTTT

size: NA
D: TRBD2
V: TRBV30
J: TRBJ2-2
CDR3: CAWSVRPRERENTGELFF
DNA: TGTGCCTGGAGTGTACGGCCCCGGGAGCGGGAGAACACCGGGGAGCTGTTTTTT

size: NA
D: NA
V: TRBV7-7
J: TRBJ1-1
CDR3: CASSLELNTEAFF
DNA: TGTGCTAGCAGCTTAGAACTGAACACTGAAGCTTTCTTT

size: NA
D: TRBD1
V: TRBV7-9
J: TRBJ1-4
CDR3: CASSLIGTEGRLVGRLFF
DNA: TGTGCCAGCAGCTTAATCGGGACAGAAGGGCGACTGGTTGGACGCCTGTTTTTT

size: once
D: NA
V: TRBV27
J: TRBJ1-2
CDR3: CASFSGRGVMRGYTF
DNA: TGTGCCAGCTTTTCGGGGCGAGGGGTGATGAGGGGCTACACCTTC

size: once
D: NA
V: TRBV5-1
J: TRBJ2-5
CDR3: CASSYPPTGQETQYF
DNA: TGCGCCAGCAGCTACCCCCCGACAGGCCAAGAGACCCAGTACTTC